A selection of T cell receptor beta chains follows, all from one sample in a study of blood T cell repertoires in COVID-19. Method: immunoSEQ multiplex PCR; TCRdb's copy keeps in-frame clones and lacks some. The sample comprises 65,000 to 85,000 clones, 75% to 90% of which are singletons, and 8% to 10% rests with the top ten. The sample consisted of peripheral blood. The receptors originated from a man aged 50 or older with active COVID-19. Both conserved end residues are part of each CDR3. D genes are given only for firm matches. Rows give clone size only sometimes, using once, few, many, or a class for an expanded clone.

NA NA TRBJ1-1 TRBV5-4 CASSPGQNTEAFF TGTGCCAGCAGCCCGGGACAGAACACTGAAGCTTTCTTT
few TRBD1 TRBJ1-5 TRBV19 CASTRTGQNQPQHF TGTGCCAGTACCCGGACAGGGCAAAATCAGCCCCAGCATTTT
NA NA TRBJ2-7 TRBV12-3/TRBV12-4 CASSLAGYEQYF TGTGCCAGCAGTCTCGCGGGGTACGAGCAGTACTTC
once TRBD1 TRBJ2-6 TRBV3-1/TRBV3-2 CASSQDGGGTGGFGANVLTF TGTGCCAGCAGCCAAGATGGGGGCGGGACAGGGGGCTTTGGGGCCAACGTCCTGACTTTC
NA NA TRBJ1-2 TRBV5-1 CASSPGGLNDGYTF TGCGCCAGCAGCCCCGGGGGGCTCAATGATGGCTACACCTTC
NA TRBD1 TRBJ2-4 TRBV15 CATSLQGAGGEDIQYF TGTGCCACCAGCTTACAGGGGGCAGGGGGCGAGGACATTCAGTACTTC
NA NA TRBJ1-1 TRBV3-1/TRBV3-2 CASSQGSGADTEAFF TGTGCCAGCAGCCAAGGATCAGGGGCTGACACTGAAGCTTTCTTT
NA NA TRBJ2-3 TRBV5-1 CASSFEGRGVDTQYF TGCGCCAGCAGCTTTGAGGGTCGAGGTGTGGATACGCAGTATTTT
NA NA TRBJ2-3 TRBV7-3 CASSSRTETDTQYF TGTGCCAGCAGCTCCCGCACAGAAACAGATACGCAGTATTTT
NA TRBD1 TRBJ1-2 TRBV5-1 CASRLGTAPYGYTF TGCGCCAGCAGGTTGGGGACAGCCCCGTATGGCTACACCTTC
NA NA TRBJ2-3 TRBV7-9 CASSLARDTQYF TGTGCCAGCAGCTTAGCGAGAGATACGCAGTATTTT
NA TRBD1 TRBJ1-1 TRBV6-6 CASSYSAGGGTEAFF TGTGCCAGCAGTTACTCGGCAGGGGGAGGCACTGAAGCTTTCTTT
NA NA TRBJ1-2 TRBV7-9 CASSQGATNYGYTF TGTGCCAGCAGCCAAGGGGCCACGAACTATGGCTACACCTTC
NA NA TRBJ2-7 TRBV6-5 CASSVVRGGYEQYF TGTGCCAGCAGCGTGGTCAGGGGCGGCTACGAGCAGTACTTC
once TRBD1 TRBJ2-5 TRBV29-1 CSVPPGQGYQETQYF TGCAGCGTTCCGCCGGGACAGGGGTACCAAGAGACCCAGTACTTC